The 24 T cell receptor beta chains reported below all come from one sample, sequenced in a study of cytomegalovirus exposure and HLA in healthy donors. 13 Jbeta primers and 60 Vbeta primers were used for the PCR. Assay used: immunoSEQ multiplex PCR; TCRdb lists only in-frame clones, some missing. The data hold roughly 98,000 clones, with roughly 81% observed a single time. What was sequenced was PBMCs. Source of these receptors: a man aged 40-55 years in good health and CMV-seronegative.

The V and J genes are TRBV9 and TRBJ2-5; the match to TRBD1 covers 8 bases. Germline loops: CDR1 SGDLS, CDR2 YYNGEE. V lost 4 bases and J lost 5; bases outside the gene matches: 10. The CDR3 is 15 amino acids. This CDR3 reads CASSNQGAGGETQYF. In nucleotides, the CDR3 is TGTGCCAGCAGCAATCAGGGGGCAGGGGGGGAGACCCAGTACTTC.

This chain connects TRBV9 to TRBJ1-1, with D perhaps TRBD1 (6 bases). V was shortened by 2 bases and J by 4 bases, with 12 bases between the two germline ends. The CDR3 extends over 14 amino acids. Germline V gives CDR1 SGDLS, CDR2 YYNGEE. The CDR3 nucleotides are TGTGCCAGCAGCGTCCTGGGGGCGCCCACTGAAGCTTTCTTT. It is translated as CASSVLGAPTEAFF.

The chain couples TRBV7-3 to TRBJ2-2; TRBD2 is a possible D gene (5 bases). This CDR3 comprises 14 residues. Trimming took 3 bases from V and 5 from J, leaving 10 bases between them. In germline, CDR1 is SGHTA, CDR2 FQGTGA. The CDR3 DNA reads TGTGCCAGCAGCTTGCTAGCATCTACCGGGGAGCTGTTTTTT. Protein sequence: CASSLLASTGELFF.

This chain joins TRBV7-9 and TRBJ2-7; D is ambiguous. This CDR3 is built from 13 residues. Germline values: CDR1 SEHNR, CDR2 FQNEAQ (reference sequence). Deletions cut 5 bases from V and 6 bases from J, with 14 bases between. CDR3 loop: CASSRSRSPEQYF. The CDR3 DNA follows: TGTGCCAGCAGCCGATCACGGAGCCCCGAGCAGTACTTC. Full variable domain (outside the CDR3, taken from reference TRBV7-9 and TRBJ2-7): DTGVSQNPRHKITKRGQNVTFRCDPISEHNRLYWYRQTLGQGPEFLTYFQNEAQLEKSRLLSDRFSAERPKGSFSTLEIQRTEQGDSAMYLCASSRSRSPEQYFGPGTRLTVT.

The V and J genes are TRBV2 and TRBJ2-2; 9 positions match TRBD1. This CDR3 is 15 amino acids long. The V segment lost 5 bases and the J segment 6 bases; nucleotides outside the gene matches: 7. From germline, CDR1 is SNHLY and CDR2 FYNNEI. The CDR3 is CASSREGQGSGELFF. The CDR3 DNA follows: TGTGCCAGCAGTAGGGAGGGACAGGGCTCCGGGGAGCTGTTTTTT. Filled out from reference TRBV2 and TRBJ2-2, the complete variable domain reads EPEVTQTPSHQVTQMGQEVILRCVPISNHLYFYWYRQILGQKVEFLVSFYNNEISEKSEIFDDQFSVERPDGSNFTLKIRSTKLEDSAMYFCASSREGQGSGELFFGEGSRLTVL.

This clone occurred once. The V and J genes are TRBV5-6 and TRBJ1-3; D not resolved. Germline V CDR1 and CDR2: SGHDT, YYEEEE. Trimming left V 4 bases short and J 1 base short, with 9 bases between. CDR3 size: 14 residues. The CDR3 sequence is CASSPKRSGNTIYF. CDR3 coding DNA: TGTGCCAGCAGCCCCAAGCGATCTGGAAACACCATATATTTT.

The chain recombines TRBV19 with TRBJ1-5, with TRBD1 identical over 9 bases. J was trimmed by 6 bases and V by 4 bases; bases with no gene match: 10. This CDR3 region has 16 residues. Germline CDR1 reads LNHDA; CDR2 reads SQIVND (reference sequence). The CDR3 is CASSKVQGARAQPQHF. The CDR3 nucleotides are TGTGCCAGTAGTAAGGTACAGGGGGCGCGGGCTCAGCCCCAGCATTTT. Full variable domain (missing parts from reference TRBV19 and TRBJ1-5): DGGITQSPKYLFRKEGQNVTLSCEQNLNHDAMYWYRQDPGQGLRLIYYSQIVNDFQKGDIAEGYSVSREKKESFPLTVTSAQKNPTAFYLCASSKVQGARAQPQHFGDGTRLSIL.

V is TRBV5-1 and J is TRBJ2-3, with TRBD2 matching 11 bases. Unmatched junction bases numbered 8, after V lost 0 bases and J lost 5 bases. The CDR3 spans 17 residues. The V gene's germline CDR1 is SGHRS and CDR2 YFSETQ. CDR3 sequence reads: CASSLVGSGGAQDTQYF. CDR3 DNA sequence: TGCGCCAGCAGCTTGGTTGGTAGCGGGGGGGCACAAGATACGCAGTATTTT.

The chain uses TRBV6-1 and TRBJ1-2; 7 positions agree with TRBD1. In germline, CDR1 is MNHNS, CDR2 SASEGT. The junction had 8 bases not matched to a gene; V was cut back by 1 base and J by 6 bases. The CDR3 extends over 15 amino acids. The CDR3 loop reads CASSEVMTGYHGYTF. In nucleotides, the CDR3 is TGTGCCAGCAGTGAAGTCATGACAGGGTATCATGGCTACACCTTC.

The V and J genes are TRBV18 and TRBJ1-2, with D tentatively TRBD1 (6 bases). Germline V gene sequence: CDR1 KGHSH, CDR2 LQKENI. V lost 2 bases, J lost 5 bases, and 9 bases lay in between. The length of the CDR3 is 13 residues. CDR3 in amino acids: CASSPGQSYGYTF. CDR3 DNA sequence: TGTGCCAGCTCACCAGGACAGTCTTATGGCTACACCTTC.

The V gene is TRBV6-1, the J gene TRBJ2-5; D is unclear. This CDR3 has 13 residues. V lost 2 bases and J lost 3, with 7 bases in between. In germline, CDR1 is MNHNS, CDR2 SASEGT. This chain's CDR3 is CASSEYSEETQYF. The CDR3 DNA reads TGTGCCAGCAGTGAATATTCCGAAGAGACCCAGTACTTC.

This rearrangement joins TRBV7-8 to TRBJ2-3; 10 positions match TRBD2. V trimming: 2 bases; J trimming: 3 bases; junction bases outside the gene matches: 2. The CDR3 sequence is 15 residues long. The germline gives CDR1 SGHVS, CDR2 FQNEAQ. CDR3 region: CASSLSGGATDTQYF. Written as DNA, the CDR3 is TGTGCCAGCAGCTTAAGCGGGGGGGCGACAGATACGCAGTATTTT. The variable domain in full, with the rest retrieved from reference TRBV7-8 and TRBJ2-3, is GAGVSQSPRYKVAKRGQDVALRCDPISGHVSLFWYQQALGQGPEFLTYFQNEAQLDKSGLPSDRFFAERPEGSVSTLKIQRTQQEDSAVYLCASSLSGGATDTQYFGPGTRLTVL.

The rearrangement links TRBV30 to TRBJ1-6, with TRBD1 matching 7 bases. Looked up from germline, CDR1 is GTSNPN and CDR2 is SVGIG (reference sequence). V was clipped by 1 base and J by 6 bases; unmatched bases: 9. The CDR3 totals 16 residues. The CDR3 is CAWSADRVRVNSPLHF. In nucleotides, the CDR3 is TGTGCCTGGAGTGCCGACAGGGTCCGAGTTAATTCACCCCTCCACTTT.

Turning to this clone: At one end the junction does not follow the germline gene, possibly because of a read error. The chain is built from TRBV5-6 and TRBJ2-7, with 8 bases identical to TRBD1. The CDR3 runs to 15 residues. Germline V CDR1 and CDR2: SGHDT, YYEEEE. Here the CDR3 reads CASSKDRGSSSEQYF. DNA for the CDR3: TGTGCCAGCAGCAAAGACAGGGGCTCATCCTCCGAGCAGTACTTC.

The chain uses TRBV9 and TRBJ2-7; 7 bases map to TRBD2. From germline, CDR1 is SGDLS and CDR2 YYNGEE. Trimming took 2 bases from V and 0 from J; bases not matched to a gene: 8. CDR3 size: 16 residues. In DNA, the CDR3 is TGTGCCAGCAGCGTGGGCGGGGGAGCAATCTCCTACGAGCAGTACTTC. This codes for CASSVGGGAISYEQYF.

CDR3 sequence (DNA): TGTGCCAGCAGACGGACGAGGGATCAGCCCCAGCATTTT. Translated, it gives CASRRTRDQPQHF. V gene TRBV2 combines with J gene TRBJ1-5; no clear D gene. Germline V CDR1 and CDR2: SNHLY, FYNNEI. The V gene lost 6 bases and the J gene lost 5 bases, with 11 bases spanning the gap. This CDR3 has 13 residues.

J is TRBJ2-7 and V is TRBV11-2; 9 bases line up with TRBD1. Germline assignment: CDR1 SGHAT and CDR2 FQNNGV. J gave up 1 base and V 7 bases, and 8 bases lay outside the gene matches. The CDR3 extends over 15 amino acids. The CDR3 spells CASNLGQGFSYEQYF. In DNA form, the CDR3 reads TGTGCCAGCAACTTGGGACAGGGCTTTTCCTACGAGCAGTACTTC.

The rearrangement uses TRBV11-3 and TRBJ2-2, with no clear D. Germline V gene data show CDR1 as SGHNT and CDR2 as YENEEA. The V end was cut by 4 bases, the J end by 0 bases, with 3 bases between. This CDR3 region has 13 residues. CDR3 bases: TGTGCCAGCAGCTCGGCGAACACCGGGGAGCTGTTTTTT. Protein: CASSSANTGELFF.

The chain couples TRBV7-9 to TRBJ1-3; 7 nucleotides agree with TRBD1. Germline lookup yields CDR1 SEHNR and CDR2 FQNEAQ (reference sequence). With V trimmed by 3 bases and J by 3 bases, 5 bases remained unmatched. This CDR3 spans 15 amino acids. The CDR3 DNA sequence: TGTGCCAGCAGCTTGGAGGGGGCGTATGGAAACACCATATATTTT. This translates into CASSLEGAYGNTIYF.

This chain uses TRBV14 with TRBJ2-1; TRBD2 agrees at 11 bases. Germline CDR1 and CDR2: SGHDN and FVKESK. After removal of 3 bases from V and 6 bases from J, the junction contained 7 bases not matched to a gene. CDR3 length: 16 residues. The CDR3 here is CASSHLTSGVSNEQFF. The DNA of the CDR3 is TGTGCCAGCAGCCACCTGACTAGCGGGGTAAGCAATGAGCAGTTCTTC.

The rearrangement uses TRBV18 and TRBJ2-1, with TRBD1 matching 8 bases. With 4 bases clipped from V and 8 bases from J, the junction kept 10 bases outside the gene matches. CDR1 and CDR2 (germline): KGHSH, LQKENI. The CDR3 contains 15 residues. This chain's CDR3 is CASSQEASRGHEQFF. CDR3 nucleotides: TGTGCCAGCTCACAGGAGGCCAGCAGGGGGCATGAGCAGTTCTTC.

The chain joins TRBV6-1 to TRBJ1-1; D is unclear. Looked up from germline, CDR1 is MNHNS and CDR2 is SASEGT. The germline V and J ends were trimmed by 5 bases and 3 bases, with 4 bases remaining between them. CDR3 size: 11 residues. DNA for the CDR3: TGTGCCAGCAGTTCCTACACTGAAGCTTTCTTT. Encoded protein: CASSSYTEAFF.

The chain links TRBV19 to TRBJ1-2; 8 positions agree with TRBD1. CDR1 is LNHDA, CDR2 SQIVND, per germline (reference sequence). The CDR3 length is 15 residues. V shed 6 bases and J 7 bases; nucleotides not matched to a gene: 13. The CDR3 spells CASRDLPSGGRGYTF. CDR3 nucleotides: TGTGCCAGTAGAGACCTCCCCTCAGGGGGCCGTGGCTACACCTTC.

The chain uses TRBV5-1 and TRBJ1-3; D remains ambiguous. Germline assignment: CDR1 SGHRS and CDR2 YFSETQ. The CDR3 runs 16 residues. V was cut by 2 bases and J by 0 bases, with 12 bases left in between. The CDR3 nucleotides read TGCGCCAGCAGCTTTGGTAACTGGGCCTCTGGAAACACCATATATTTT. Its protein product is CASSFGNWASGNTIYF.